This T cell receptor (beta chain) is drawn from a study of T cell clones after liver transplantation. General observations from the study: Low donor cell numbers restricted donor-reactive repertoire measurement in a couple of subjects.

About this clone itself: Its specificity is not known.

Trimming removed 0 bases from V and 1 base from J, with 11 bases in between. Germline V gene sequence: CDR1 SGDLS, CDR2 YYNGEE. The CDR3 runs 15 residues. Sequenced by immunoSEQ multiplex PCR; TCRdb stores in-frame clones only, minus some. Here the sample spans 50,000 to 60,000 clones, 60% to 80% being singletons. The material sequenced was CD4+ T cells from blood, taken at the 22-month timepoint. This clonotype was sampled from a human patient who received a liver transplant. The graft donor may account for some of the T cells. The chain couples TRBV9 to TRBJ2-7, with D uncertain. CDR3: CASSVGIGSSYEQYF. In nucleotides, the CDR3 is TGTGCCAGCAGCGTAGGGATAGGCAGTTCCTACGAGCAGTACTTC.